This TCR beta chain comes out of a study of T cells in Graves' hyperthyroidism and ophthalmopathy. Study conclusions and caveats: The model foresaw ophthalmopathy a median 6.5 months prior to onset.

On this clonotype itself: Its antigen is as yet unknown.

RNA transcripts were the template for amplifying TCR beta CDR3 regions. First-round RT-PCR of the TCR CDR3 relied on the HTBI primer set. TCRdb processed the multiplex PCR reads anew with MiXCR; each CDR3 protein has one entry. The profile shows 480,000 or so distinct CDR3 sequences, approximately 14% of them singletons. Trimming left V 1 base short and J 8 bases short, with 15 bases between. CDR3 length: 15 residues. Germline CDR1 and CDR2: SEHNR and FQNEAQ (reference sequence). Sequencing was carried out using blood. This clonotype originated in a young woman with Graves' hyperthyroidism. The rearrangement links TRBV7-9 to TRBJ2-4; D is undetermined. CDR3 DNA sequence: TGTGCCAGCAGCTTAGAGATAGCAGGTCGGGACATTCAGTACTTC. Translated, it gives CASSLEIAGRDIQYF.